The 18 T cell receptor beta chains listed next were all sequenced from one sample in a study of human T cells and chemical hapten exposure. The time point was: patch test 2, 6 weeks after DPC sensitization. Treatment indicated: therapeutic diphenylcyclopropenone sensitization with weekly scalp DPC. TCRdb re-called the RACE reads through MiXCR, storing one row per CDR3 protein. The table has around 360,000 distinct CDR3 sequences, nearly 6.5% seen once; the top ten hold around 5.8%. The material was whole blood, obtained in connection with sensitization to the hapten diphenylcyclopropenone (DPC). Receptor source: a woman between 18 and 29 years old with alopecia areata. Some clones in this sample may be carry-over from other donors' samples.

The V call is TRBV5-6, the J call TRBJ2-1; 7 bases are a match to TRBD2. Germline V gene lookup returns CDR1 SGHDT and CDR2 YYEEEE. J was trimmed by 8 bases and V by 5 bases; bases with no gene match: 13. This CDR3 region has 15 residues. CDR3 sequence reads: CASRPAGSLSYEQFF. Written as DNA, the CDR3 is TGTGCCAGCAGGCCAGCGGGGAGTCTCTCTTATGAGCAGTTCTTC.

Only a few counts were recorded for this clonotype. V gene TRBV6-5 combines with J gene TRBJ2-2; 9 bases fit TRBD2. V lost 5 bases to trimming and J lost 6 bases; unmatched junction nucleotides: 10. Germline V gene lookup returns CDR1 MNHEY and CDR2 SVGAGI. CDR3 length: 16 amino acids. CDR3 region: CASSPTGGGAAGELFF. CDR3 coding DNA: TGTGCCAGCAGTCCGACTGGCGGGGGGGCTGCCGGGGAGCTGTTTTTT.

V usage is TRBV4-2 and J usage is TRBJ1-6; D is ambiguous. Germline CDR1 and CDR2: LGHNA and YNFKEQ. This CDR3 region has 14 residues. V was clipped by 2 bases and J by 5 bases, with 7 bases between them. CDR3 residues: CASSQQANNSPLHF. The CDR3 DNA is TGTGCCAGCAGCCAACAGGCGAATAATTCACCCCTCCACTTT.

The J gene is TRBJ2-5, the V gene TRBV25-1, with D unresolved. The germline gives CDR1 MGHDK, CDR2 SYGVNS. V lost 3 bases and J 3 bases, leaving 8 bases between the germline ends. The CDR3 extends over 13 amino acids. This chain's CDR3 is CASSERLKETQYF. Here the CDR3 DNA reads TGTGCCAGCAGTGAGCGGCTTAAAGAGACCCAGTACTTC.

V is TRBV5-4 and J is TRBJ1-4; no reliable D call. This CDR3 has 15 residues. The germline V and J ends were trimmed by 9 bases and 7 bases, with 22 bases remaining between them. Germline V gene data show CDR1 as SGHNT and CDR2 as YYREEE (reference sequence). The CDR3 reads CANSVPLNGVEKLFF. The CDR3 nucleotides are TGTGCCAACAGTGTGCCCCTCAATGGTGTTGAAAAACTGTTTTTT.

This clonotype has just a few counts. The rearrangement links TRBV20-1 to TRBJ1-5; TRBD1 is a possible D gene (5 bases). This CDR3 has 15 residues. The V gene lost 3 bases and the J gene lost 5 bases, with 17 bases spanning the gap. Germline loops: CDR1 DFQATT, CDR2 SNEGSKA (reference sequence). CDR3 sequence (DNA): TGCAGTGCTAGGGGGCGGGTTTTGGCCTATCAGCCCCAGCATTTT. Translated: CSARGRVLAYQPQHF.

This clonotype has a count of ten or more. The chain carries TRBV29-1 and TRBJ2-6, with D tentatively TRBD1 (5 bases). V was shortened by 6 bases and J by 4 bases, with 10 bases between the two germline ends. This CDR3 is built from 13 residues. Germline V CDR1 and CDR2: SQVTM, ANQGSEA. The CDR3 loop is CSVAGSGANVLTF. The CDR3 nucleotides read TGCAGCGTGGCAGGGTCCGGGGCCAACGTCCTGACTTTC.

The CDR3 region is CASSLFSRLAGGPYEQYF. CDR3 in DNA: TGTGCCAGCAGCTTATTCTCCAGACTAGCGGGGGGGCCCTACGAGCAGTACTTC. J is TRBJ2-7 and V is TRBV7-2, with TRBD2 identical over 14 bases. The CDR3 consists of 18 residues. The V gene end was trimmed by 2 bases and the J gene end by 2 bases; junction bases not matched to a gene: 8. Germline V CDR1 and CDR2: SGHTA, FQGNSA.

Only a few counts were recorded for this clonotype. The CDR3 DNA reads as TGTGCCAGCAGTTATCCCTACTTGAACACTGAAGCTTTCTTT. As protein: CASSYPYLNTEAFF. The chain has TRBV6-2 or TRBV6-3 and TRBJ1-1; D gene ambiguous. Germline assignment: CDR1 MNHEY and CDR2 SVGEGT. The CDR3 is 14 residues long. V was pared by 3 bases and J by 0 bases, with 8 bases between.

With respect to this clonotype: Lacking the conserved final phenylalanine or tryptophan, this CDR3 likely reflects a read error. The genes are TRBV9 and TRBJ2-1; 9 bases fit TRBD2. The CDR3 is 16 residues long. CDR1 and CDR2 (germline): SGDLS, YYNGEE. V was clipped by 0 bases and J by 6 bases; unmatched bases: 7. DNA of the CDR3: TGTGCCAGCAGCGTAGCTGGGACTAGCTTATCCAATGAGCAGTTCTCC. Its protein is CASSVAGTSLSNEQFS.

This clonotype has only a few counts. CDR3 sequence reads: CALKNLIGTSGEHNEQFF. The CDR3 region has the DNA TGTGCCTTGAAGAATTTGATCGGGACTAGCGGGGAACATAATGAGCAGTTCTTC. This chain connects TRBV7-9 to TRBJ2-1; TRBD2 matches 13 bases. The J segment lost 7 bases and the V segment lost 11 bases, leaving 20 bases of the junction unmatched. The CDR3 is made up of 18 amino acids. The germline V gene has CDR1 SEHNR and CDR2 FQNEAQ (reference sequence).

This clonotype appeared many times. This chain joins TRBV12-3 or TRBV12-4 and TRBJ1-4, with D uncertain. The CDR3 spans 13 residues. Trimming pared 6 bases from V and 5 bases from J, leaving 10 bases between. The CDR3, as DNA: TGTGCCAGCAGCCCCCTTAGAAATGAAAAACTGTTTTTT. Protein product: CASSPLRNEKLFF.

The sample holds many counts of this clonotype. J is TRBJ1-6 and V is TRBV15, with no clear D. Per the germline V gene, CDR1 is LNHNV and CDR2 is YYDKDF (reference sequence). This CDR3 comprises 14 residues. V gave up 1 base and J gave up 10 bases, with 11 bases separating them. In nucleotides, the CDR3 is TGTGCCACCAGCAGAGTTCCGGCCGGATCACCCCTCCACTTT. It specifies CATSRVPAGSPLHF.

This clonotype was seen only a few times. The CDR3 loop is CASSLARGPITGELFF. CDR3 sequence (DNA): TGTGCCAGCAGCTTAGCGAGGGGCCCCATCACCGGGGAGCTGTTTTTT. The V and J genes are TRBV7-8 and TRBJ2-2; D possibly uses TRBD1 or TRBD2 (5 bases each). Germline V lookup: CDR1 SGHVS, CDR2 FQNEAQ. This CDR3 contains 16 residues. V was clipped by 0 bases and J by 4 bases, with 12 bases between them.

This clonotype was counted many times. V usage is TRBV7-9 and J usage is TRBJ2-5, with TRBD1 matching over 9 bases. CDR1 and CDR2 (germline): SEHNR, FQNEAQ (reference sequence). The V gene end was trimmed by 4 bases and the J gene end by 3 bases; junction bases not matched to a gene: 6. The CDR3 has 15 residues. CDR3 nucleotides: TGTGCCAGCAGCTCTACCGGGACAGGGAAAGAGACCCAGTACTTC. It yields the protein CASSSTGTGKETQYF.

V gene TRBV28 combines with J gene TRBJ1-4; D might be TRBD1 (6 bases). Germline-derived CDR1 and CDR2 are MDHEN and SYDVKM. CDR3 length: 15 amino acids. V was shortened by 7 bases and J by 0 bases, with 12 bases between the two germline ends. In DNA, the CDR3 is TGTGCCAGCAAGCCGGGGGGCGCAACTAATGAAAAACTGTTTTTT. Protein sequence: CASKPGGATNEKLFF.

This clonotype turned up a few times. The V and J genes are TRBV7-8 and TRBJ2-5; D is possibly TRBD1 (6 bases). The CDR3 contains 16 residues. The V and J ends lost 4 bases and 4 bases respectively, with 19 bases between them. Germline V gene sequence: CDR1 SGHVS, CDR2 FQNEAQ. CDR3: CASSSIGTPWRETQYF. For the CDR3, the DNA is TGTGCCAGCAGCTCGATCGGGACACCGTGGAGAGAGACCCAGTACTTC.

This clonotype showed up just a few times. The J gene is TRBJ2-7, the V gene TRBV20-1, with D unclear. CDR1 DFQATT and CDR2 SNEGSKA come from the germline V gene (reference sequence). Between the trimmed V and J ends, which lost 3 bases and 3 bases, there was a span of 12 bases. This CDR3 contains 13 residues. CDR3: CSASMAANYEQYF. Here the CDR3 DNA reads TGCAGTGCTAGTATGGCAGCAAACTACGAGCAGTACTTC.